A selection of T cell receptor beta chains follows, all from one sample in a study of spatial heterogeneity in lung cancer. TCRdb reanalysed the 5' RACE reads using MiXCR and keeps one entry per CDR3 protein. This table holds fewer than 45,000 distinct CDR3 sequences, 7% to 7.5% found once. Sample: PBMCs, taken at surgery. These receptors were taken from a female donor with early-stage non-small cell lung cancer. Both conserved end residues are part of each CDR3. Fields, in order: J gene, V gene, clone size, D gene, CDR3 protein, CDR3 DNA. D genes are given only for firm matches. Clone sizes are given selectively: once, few, many, or a class where the clone is expanded.

TRBJ1-1 TRBV18 - TRBD1 CASSPGVGQLTEAFF TGTGCCAGCTCACCCGGCGTGGGACAGCTTACTGAAGCTTTCTTT
TRBJ1-5 TRBV2 many - CASSDRVVNQPQHF TGTGCCAGCAGTGACAGGGTGGTCAATCAGCCCCAGCATTTT
TRBJ2-1 TRBV29-1 many TRBD1 CSVDGGQATYNEQFF TGCAGCGTCGATGGTGGACAGGCTACATACAATGAGCAGTTCTTC
TRBJ2-2 TRBV25-1 - - CASSGWEDPGELFF TGTGCCAGCAGTGGGTGGGAGGATCCCGGGGAGCTGTTTTTT
TRBJ2-7 TRBV4-1 many - CASSQKHRTPAPYEQYF TGCGCCAGCAGCCAAAAACATAGGACACCGGCACCCTACGAGCAGTACTTC
TRBJ1-6 TRBV5-1 many - CASSLESGGNSPLHF TGCGCCAGCAGCTTGGAGTCCGGCGGGAATTCACCCCTCCACTTT
TRBJ2-1 TRBV11-2 many TRBD2 CASSLAGTSSYNEQFF TGTGCCAGCAGCTTAGCCGGGACTAGCAGCTACAATGAGCAGTTCTTC
TRBJ2-1 TRBV7-2 many - CASSLALQAKFF TGTGCCAGCAGCTTAGCGTTGCAGGCTAAGTTCTTC
TRBJ2-3 TRBV5-4 many TRBD2 CASSLGLAGGADTQYF TGTGCCAGCAGCTTGGGCCTAGCGGGAGGGGCAGATACGCAGTATTTT
TRBJ2-5 TRBV5-1 - - CASSKQETQYF TGCGCCAGCAGCAAACAAGAGACCCAGTACTTC
TRBJ1-2 TRBV10-2 many - CASRPDTSAGYTF TGCGCCAGCAGGCCGGACACCTCGGCGGGCTACACCTTC
TRBJ1-3 TRBV6-5 few - CASSRQSYGNTIYF TGTGCCAGCAGCCGTCAGTCTTATGGAAACACCATATATTTT
TRBJ2-2 TRBV7-8 many TRBD1 CASRSGTGSTGELFF TGTGCCAGCAGGAGTGGGACAGGGAGCACCGGGGAGCTGTTTTTT
TRBJ2-3 TRBV28 few TRBD2 CAGGTSGGSDTQYF TGTGCCGGAGGGACCTCGGGAGGGTCAGATACGCAGTATTTT
TRBJ2-7 TRBV28 - TRBD2 CASTRRGGTPYEQYF TGTGCCAGCACCCGTCGCGGGGGGACCCCCTACGAGCAGTACTTC
TRBJ2-1 TRBV24-1 - - CATSDPRENNEQFF TGTGCCACCAGTGACCCTCGGGAGAACAATGAGCAGTTCTTC
TRBJ2-3 TRBV7-3 many - CASSLSFLEVQYF TGTGCCAGCAGCTTATCCTTCCTAGAGGTGCAGTATTTT
TRBJ1-6 TRBV5-5 many - CASSFLNSPLHF TGTGCCAGCAGCTTCCTAAATTCACCCCTCCACTTT
TRBJ2-7 TRBV3-1 - TRBD1 CASSQKFSWDSPYEQYF TGTGCCAGCAGCCAGAAGTTCTCCTGGGACAGCCCCTACGAGCAGTACTTC
TRBJ1-3 TRBV28 many - CASSLGGYSGNTIYF TGTGCCAGCAGTTTAGGGGGTTACTCTGGAAACACCATATATTTT
TRBJ2-3 TRBV5-6 many TRBD1 CASSLLGRGRDTQYF TGTGCCAGCAGCTTGCTCGGCAGGGGGCGGGATACGCAGTATTTT
TRBJ1-1 TRBV3-1 many - CASSQEGGPGVEAFF TGTGCCAGCAGCCAAGAGGGGGGGCCCGGCGTCGAAGCTTTCTTT
TRBJ1-1 TRBV12-3/TRBV12-4 many - CASSLRPPQGITEAFF TGTGCCAGCAGTTTAAGACCCCCCCAGGGGATTACTGAAGCTTTCTTT